The clone carrying this TCR beta chain has more than one count but fewer than ten. Its antigen is still unknown. This sample is drawn from a study of intratumoral heterogeneity in liver cancer. Regarding the study as a whole: The authors noted under-sampled tumor-infiltrating lymphocyte representation as a limitation.

This table comes from immunoSEQ multiplex PCR, and its TCRdb copy is limited to in-frame clones, with some not included. The table shows approximately 20,000 clones, with just under 75% occurring only once. All patients had early-stage hepatocellular carcinoma and were untreated before surgical resection. No macroscopic necrosis or hemorrhage was seen in sampled areas. Germline CDR1 LNHDA, CDR2 SQIVND (reference sequence). CDR3 size: 13 residues. V was shortened by 5 bases and J by 8 bases, with 12 bases between the two germline ends. The material was tumor-adjacent normal tissue, obtained before any cancer treatment. This clonotype originated in a woman in her sixties or seventies with hepatocellular carcinoma. The rearrangement uses TRBV19 and TRBJ2-2; no definite D call. Written as DNA, the CDR3 is TGTGCCAGTAGTGACATTACTCCGGGGGAGCTGTTTTTT. It specifies CASSDITPGELFF.